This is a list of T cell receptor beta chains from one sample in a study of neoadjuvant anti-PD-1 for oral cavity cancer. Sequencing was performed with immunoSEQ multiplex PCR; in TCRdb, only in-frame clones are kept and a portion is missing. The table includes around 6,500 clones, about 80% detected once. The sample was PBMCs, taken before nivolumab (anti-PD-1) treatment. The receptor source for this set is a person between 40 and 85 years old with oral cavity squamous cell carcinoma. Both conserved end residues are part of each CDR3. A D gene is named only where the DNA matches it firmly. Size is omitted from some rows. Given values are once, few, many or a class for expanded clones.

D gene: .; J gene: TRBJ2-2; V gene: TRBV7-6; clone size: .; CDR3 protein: CASRPGAANTGELFF; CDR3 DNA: TGTGCCAGCCGCCCGGGGGCCGCGAACACCGGGGAGCTGTTTTTT
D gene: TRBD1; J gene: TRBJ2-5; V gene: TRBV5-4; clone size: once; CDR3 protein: CASSLKQGARETQYF; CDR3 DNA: TGTGCCAGCAGCTTAAAACAGGGGGCGAGAGAGACCCAGTACTTC
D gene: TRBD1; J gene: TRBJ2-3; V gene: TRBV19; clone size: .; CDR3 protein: CASRPDRASDTQYF; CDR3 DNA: TGTGCCAGTAGACCAGACAGGGCTTCGGATACGCAGTATTTT
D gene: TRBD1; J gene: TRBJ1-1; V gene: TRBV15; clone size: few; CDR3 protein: CATSRKGTGDTEAFF; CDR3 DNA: TGTGCCACCAGCAGAAAGGGGACAGGGGACACTGAAGCTTTCTTT
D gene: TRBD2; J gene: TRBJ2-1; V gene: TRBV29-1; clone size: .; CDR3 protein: CSVREVGGGEQFF; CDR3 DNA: TGCAGCGTCCGGGAGGTAGGCGGGGGGGAGCAGTTCTTC
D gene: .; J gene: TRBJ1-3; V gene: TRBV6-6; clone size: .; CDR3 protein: CASTRGSVAGNTIYF; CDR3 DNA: TGTGCCAGCACACGGGGTTCCGTAGCTGGAAACACCATATATTTT
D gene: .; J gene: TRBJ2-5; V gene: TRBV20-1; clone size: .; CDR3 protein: CSARDETQYF; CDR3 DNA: TGCAGTGCTAGAGATGAGACCCAGTACTTC
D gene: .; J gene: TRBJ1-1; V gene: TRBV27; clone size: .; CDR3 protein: CASSLALPNTEAFF; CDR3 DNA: TGTGCCAGCAGTTTAGCCCTTCCGAACACTGAAGCTTTCTTT
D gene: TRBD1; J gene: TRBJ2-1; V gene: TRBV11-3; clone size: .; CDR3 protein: CASSLGTANEQFF; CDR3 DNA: TGTGCCAGCAGCCTGGGGACAGCCAATGAGCAGTTCTTC
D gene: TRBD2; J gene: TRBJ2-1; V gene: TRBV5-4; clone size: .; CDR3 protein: CASSPPGLGPGNEQFF; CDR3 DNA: TGTGCCAGCAGCCCTCCGGGACTAGGACCGGGGAATGAGCAGTTCTTC
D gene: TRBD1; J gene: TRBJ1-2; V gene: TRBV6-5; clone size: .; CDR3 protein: CASSWTGSYGYTF; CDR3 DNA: TGTGCCAGCAGTTGGACAGGGTCGTATGGCTACACCTTC
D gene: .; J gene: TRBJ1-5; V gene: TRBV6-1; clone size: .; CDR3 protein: CASSGYSRSNQPQHF; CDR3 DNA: TGTGCCAGCAGTGGATACAGTCGGAGCAATCAGCCCCAGCATTTT
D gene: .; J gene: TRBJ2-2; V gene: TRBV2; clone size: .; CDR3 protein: CASSPTAPGARNTGELFF; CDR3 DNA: TGTGCCAGCAGCCCTACAGCCCCGGGGGCGAGGAACACCGGGGAGCTGTTTTTT
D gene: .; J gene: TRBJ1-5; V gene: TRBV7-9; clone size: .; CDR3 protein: CASSIGTFGSNQPQHF; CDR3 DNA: TGTGCCAGCAGCATAGGGACATTCGGGAGCAATCAGCCCCAGCATTTT
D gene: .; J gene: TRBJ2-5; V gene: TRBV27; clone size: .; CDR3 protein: CASSLRPRETQYF; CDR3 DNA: TGTGCCAGCAGTTTACGGCCCAGAGAGACCCAGTACTTC
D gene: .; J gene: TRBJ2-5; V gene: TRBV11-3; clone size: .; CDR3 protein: CASSSGEGQETQYF; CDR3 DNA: TGTGCCAGCAGCTCCGGGGAAGGCCAAGAGACCCAGTACTTC
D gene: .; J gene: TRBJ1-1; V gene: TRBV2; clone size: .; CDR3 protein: CASSAHREAFF; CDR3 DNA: TGTGCCAGCAGTGCCCACCGTGAAGCTTTCTTT
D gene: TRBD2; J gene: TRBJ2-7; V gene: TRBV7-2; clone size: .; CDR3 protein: CASSFGTTLYEQYF; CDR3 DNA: TGTGCCAGCAGCTTCGGGACTACCCTTTACGAGCAGTACTTC
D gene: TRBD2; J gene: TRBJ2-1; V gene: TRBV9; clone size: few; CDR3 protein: CASSVGGGDYNEQFF; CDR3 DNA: TGTGCCAGCAGCGTAGGTGGGGGGGACTACAATGAGCAGTTCTTC
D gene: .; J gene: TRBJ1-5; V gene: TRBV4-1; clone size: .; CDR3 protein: CASSQQGRLSNQPQHF; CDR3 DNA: TGCGCCAGCAGCCAACAAGGGAGACTTAGCAATCAGCCCCAGCATTTT
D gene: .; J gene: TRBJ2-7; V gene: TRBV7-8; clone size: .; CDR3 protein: CASSLEVPYEQYF; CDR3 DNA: TGTGCCAGCAGCTTAGAGGTCCCCTACGAGCAGTACTTC
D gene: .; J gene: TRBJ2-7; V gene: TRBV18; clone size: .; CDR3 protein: CASSPAGYEQYF; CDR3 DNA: TGTGCCAGCTCACCCGCAGGATACGAGCAGTACTTC
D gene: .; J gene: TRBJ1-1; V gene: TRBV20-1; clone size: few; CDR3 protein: CSALPQVEAFF; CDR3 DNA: TGCAGTGCTCTACCCCAGGTTGAAGCTTTCTTT
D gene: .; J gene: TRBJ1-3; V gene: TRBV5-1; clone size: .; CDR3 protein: CASSSTGSGSGNTIYF; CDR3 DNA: TGCGCCAGCAGCTCAACAGGGTCCGGCTCTGGAAACACCATATATTTT
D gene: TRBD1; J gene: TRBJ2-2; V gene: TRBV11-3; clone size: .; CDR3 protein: CASSSTGGVTGELFF; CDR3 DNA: TGTGCCAGCAGCTCGACAGGGGGCGTCACCGGGGAGCTGTTTTTT
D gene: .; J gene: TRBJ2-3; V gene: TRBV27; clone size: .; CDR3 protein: CASTKLIDTQYF; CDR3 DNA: TGTGCCAGCACCAAGCTCATAGATACGCAGTATTTT
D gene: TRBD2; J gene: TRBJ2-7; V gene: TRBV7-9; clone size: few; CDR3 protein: CASSFSGREVDEQYF; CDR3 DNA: TGTGCCAGCAGCTTCTCCGGACGGGAGGTGGACGAGCAGTACTTC
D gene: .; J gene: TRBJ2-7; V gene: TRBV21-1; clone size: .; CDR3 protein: CAIPPGGAYEQYF; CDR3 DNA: TGTGCCATCCCCCCTGGGGGGGCCTACGAGCAGTACTTC
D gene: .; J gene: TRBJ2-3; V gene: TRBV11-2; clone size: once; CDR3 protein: CASSPQGGLTDTQYF; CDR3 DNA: TGTGCCAGCAGCCCACAGGGGGGGCTTACAGATACGCAGTATTTT
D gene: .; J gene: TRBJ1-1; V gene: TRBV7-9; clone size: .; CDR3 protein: CASSPGRIAMNTEAFF; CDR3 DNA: TGTGCCAGCAGCCCCGGACGGATAGCCATGAACACTGAAGCTTTCTTT
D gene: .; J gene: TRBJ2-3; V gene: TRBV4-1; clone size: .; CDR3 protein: CASSQGVTGSGTDTQYF; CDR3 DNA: TGCGCCAGCAGCCAAGGGGTTACAGGCTCCGGCACAGATACGCAGTATTTT
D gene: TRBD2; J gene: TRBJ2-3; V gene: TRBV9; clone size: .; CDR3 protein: CASSPPQRGEDTQYF; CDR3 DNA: TGTGCCAGCAGCCCCCCCCAGCGGGGGGAAGATACGCAGTATTTT
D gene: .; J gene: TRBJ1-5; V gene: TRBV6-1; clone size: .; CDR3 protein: CASIRRDGNQPQHF; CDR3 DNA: TGTGCCAGCATCAGGCGTGATGGCAATCAGCCCCAGCATTTT
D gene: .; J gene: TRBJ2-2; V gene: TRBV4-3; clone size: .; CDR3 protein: CASSFNPREAGELFF; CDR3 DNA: TGCGCCAGCAGCTTCAACCCCAGGGAAGCCGGGGAGCTGTTTTTT
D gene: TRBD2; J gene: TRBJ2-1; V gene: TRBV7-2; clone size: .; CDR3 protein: CASSEIDGGASGNEQFF; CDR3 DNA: TGTGCCAGCAGCGAGATCGACGGGGGGGCCTCGGGCAATGAGCAGTTCTTC
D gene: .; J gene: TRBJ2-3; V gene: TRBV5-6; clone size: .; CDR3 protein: CASSLRRADGTDTQYF; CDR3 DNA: TGTGCCAGCAGCTTGAGGAGGGCGGACGGCACAGATACGCAGTATTTT
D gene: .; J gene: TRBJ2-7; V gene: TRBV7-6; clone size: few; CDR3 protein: CASSSDYEQYF; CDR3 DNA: TGTGCCAGCAGCTCGGACTACGAGCAGTACTTC
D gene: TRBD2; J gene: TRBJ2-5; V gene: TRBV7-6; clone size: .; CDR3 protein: CASSLGPGGRETQYF; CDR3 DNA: TGTGCCAGCAGCTTAGGACCGGGGGGTAGGGAGACCCAGTACTTC
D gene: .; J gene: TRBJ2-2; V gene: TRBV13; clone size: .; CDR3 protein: CASTLRGRTATGELFF; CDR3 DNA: TGTGCCAGCACCTTGAGGGGACGGACTGCCACCGGGGAGCTGTTTTTT
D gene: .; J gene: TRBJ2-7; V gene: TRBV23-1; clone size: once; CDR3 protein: CASSQSRDSYEQYF; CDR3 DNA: TGCGCCAGCAGTCAATCGAGGGATTCCTACGAGCAGTACTTC
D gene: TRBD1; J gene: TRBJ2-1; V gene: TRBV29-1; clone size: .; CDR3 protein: CSVGQGRYNEQFF; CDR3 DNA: TGCAGCGTTGGACAGGGTCGATACAATGAGCAGTTCTTC
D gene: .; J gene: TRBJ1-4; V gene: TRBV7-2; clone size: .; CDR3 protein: CASSLGGFNEKLFF; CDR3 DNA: TGTGCCAGCAGCTTAGGGGGATTTAATGAAAAACTGTTTTTT
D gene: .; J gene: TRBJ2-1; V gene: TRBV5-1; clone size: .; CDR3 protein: CASNLRGGTYNEQFF; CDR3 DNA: TGCGCCAGCAACCTTAGGGGGGGCACCTACAATGAGCAGTTCTTC
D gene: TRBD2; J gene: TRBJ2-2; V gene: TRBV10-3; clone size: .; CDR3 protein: CAISESVAGLNTGELFF; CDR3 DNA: TGTGCCATCAGTGAGTCTGTAGCGGGGCTAAACACCGGGGAGCTGTTTTTT
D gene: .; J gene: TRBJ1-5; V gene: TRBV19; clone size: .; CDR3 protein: CASSISRLYSNQPQHF; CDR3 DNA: TGTGCCAGTAGTATAAGCAGACTTTATAGCAATCAGCCCCAGCATTTT
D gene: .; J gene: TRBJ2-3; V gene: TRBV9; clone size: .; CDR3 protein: CASSVGGGETTDTQYF; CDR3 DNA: TGTGCCAGCAGCGTAGGAGGCGGGGAGACCACAGATACGCAGTATTTT
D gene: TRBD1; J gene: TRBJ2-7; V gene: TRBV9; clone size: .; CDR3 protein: CASSARDRDPYEQYF; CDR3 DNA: TGTGCCAGCAGCGCCCGGGACAGGGACCCCTACGAGCAGTACTTC
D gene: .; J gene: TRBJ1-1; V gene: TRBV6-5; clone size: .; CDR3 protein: CASSYSNQGTEAFF; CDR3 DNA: TGTGCCAGCAGTTACTCGAATCAGGGTACTGAAGCTTTCTTT
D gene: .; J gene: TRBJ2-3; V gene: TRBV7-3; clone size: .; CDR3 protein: CASSLEGRGAADTQYF; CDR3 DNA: TGTGCCAGCAGCTTAGAGGGCAGGGGGGCAGCAGATACGCAGTATTTT